The 3 T cell receptor beta chains in this list originate from one sample, sequenced in a study of blood T cell repertoires in COVID-19. Profiling relied on immunoSEQ multiplex PCR, and the TCRdb table lists in-frame clones only, not all of them. The sample carries 25,000 to 35,000 clones, nearly 90% recorded once. Material: peripheral blood. The receptors originated from a human donor with acute or convalescent COVID-19. The donor label of this sample is uncertain.

The chain uses TRBV5-1 and TRBJ2-7; 9 bases fit TRBD1. Unmatched junction bases numbered 8, after V lost 4 bases and J lost 3 bases. Germline V CDR1 and CDR2: SGHRS, YFSETQ. This CDR3 contains 15 residues. The CDR3 here is CASSLEAGQGYEQYF. CDR3 DNA sequence: TGCGCCAGCAGCCTTGAGGCGGGACAGGGCTACGAGCAGTACTTC.

The chain has TRBV10-2 and TRBJ1-5; maybe TRBD1 (5 bases). From germline, CDR1 is WSHSY and CDR2 SAAADI. The CDR3 is 14 amino acids. V shed 0 bases and J shed 6 bases, with 9 bases lying between them. This CDR3 is CASSESGGSQPQHF. CDR3 nucleotide sequence: TGCGCCAGCAGTGAGTCCGGGGGTAGTCAGCCCCAGCATTTT.

The V call is TRBV5-1, the J call TRBJ2-2; 14 positions match TRBD2. Germline CDR1 and CDR2: SGHRS and YFSETQ. The CDR3 is made up of 17 amino acids. The V segment lost 0 bases and the J segment 6 bases; nucleotides outside the gene matches: 4. Written as DNA, the CDR3 is TGCGCCAGCAGCTTGGGACTAGCGGGGGGGCCCTCCGGGGAGCTGTTTTTT. Its translation is CASSLGLAGGPSGELFF.